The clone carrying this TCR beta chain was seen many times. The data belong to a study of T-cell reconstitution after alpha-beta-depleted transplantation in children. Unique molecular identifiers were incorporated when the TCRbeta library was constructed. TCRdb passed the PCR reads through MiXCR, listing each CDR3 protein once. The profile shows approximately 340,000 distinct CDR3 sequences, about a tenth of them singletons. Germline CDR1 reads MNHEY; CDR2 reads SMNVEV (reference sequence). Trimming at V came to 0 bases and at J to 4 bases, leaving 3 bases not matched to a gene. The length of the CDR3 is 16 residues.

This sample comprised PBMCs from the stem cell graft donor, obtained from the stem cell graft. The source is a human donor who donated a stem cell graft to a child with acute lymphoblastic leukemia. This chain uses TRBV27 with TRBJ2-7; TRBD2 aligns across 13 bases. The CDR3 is CASSLSGLAGVYEQYF. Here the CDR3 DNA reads TGTGCCAGCAGTTTATCTGGACTAGCGGGAGTTTACGAGCAGTACTTC.